The clone carrying this T cell receptor beta chain has only a few counts. The sample belongs to a study of blood T cell repertoires in COVID-19. Study-wide context: There were acute and convalescent COVID-19 samples, and they came from the United States, Italy and Spain. In each case, the material was cDNA or gDNA derived from T cells, B-cell-depleted T cells, or PBMCs.

Assay used: immunoSEQ multiplex PCR; TCRdb lists only in-frame clones, some missing. The table includes 95,000 to 110,000 clones, more than 70% detected once. Germline V gene sequence: CDR1 SGDLS, CDR2 YYNGEE. Trimming removed 0 bases at V and 6 bases at J, with 11 bases between. The CDR3 covers 14 residues. The source of this sequence is a human donor in a cohort sampled during active COVID-19. V usage is TRBV9 and J usage is TRBJ2-3; D remains unclear. The specimen sequenced was peripheral blood. The CDR3 protein is CASSVENSWDTQYF. The CDR3 DNA follows: TGTGCCAGCAGCGTAGAGAACAGTTGGGATACGCAGTATTTT.